The T cell receptor beta chain under discussion was sequenced for a study of T-cell memory formation after mild COVID-19. The study's findings and limits: Among clones peaking at day 37 in the second wave, SARS-CoV-2 specificity remained unconfirmed. A second wave expanding day 15 to 37 was CD4+-biased; contracting clones were balanced. CD4+ clones that contracted lay mainly in CM and EM; CD8+ ones lay in EMRA.

This CDR3 has 12 amino acids. Germline V gene sequence: CDR1 MNHEY, CDR2 SVGEGT. J gave up 11 bases and V 8 bases, and 10 bases lay outside the gene matches. Concerning this clonotype itself: Its antigen is unidentified.

Via MiXCR, TCRdb re-called the 5' RACE reads, giving one row per CDR3 protein. The sample consists of some 120,000 distinct CDR3 sequences, about 5.9% of them appearing once. The sequenced sample consisted of PBMCs or a T cell subset sorted from them (not recorded which). V and J are TRBV6-2 or TRBV6-3 and TRBJ1-1; 8 bases line up with TRBD1. This receptor was taken from an adult woman who had mild COVID-19 (a few samples of this study predate the infection). Cell type and time point are not known. The CDR3 spells CASFTGGVSAFF. The CDR3 DNA reads as TGTGCCAGCTTTACAGGGGGGGTTTCGGCTTTCTTT.